The T cell receptor beta chain described here comes from a study of blood T cell repertoires in COVID-19. Germline assignment: CDR1 LNHDA and CDR2 SQIVND (reference sequence). The CDR3 extends over 16 amino acids. With V trimmed by 8 bases and J by 5 bases, 15 bases remained unmatched. Using immunoSEQ multiplex PCR, the repertoire was profiled, and TCRdb retains in-frame clones only, with some absent. This sample yields some 70,000 clones, of which 80% to 90% are seen a single time; roughly 5.6% belongs to the top ten. The chain uses TRBV19 and TRBJ2-5, with 9 positions matching TRBD2. Sequencing input: peripheral blood. The TCR sequence derives from a man aged 45-60 years with active COVID-19. CDR3 nucleotides: TGTGCCAGTTCCGCATTTAACGCGGGGGGGAGTGAGACCCAGTACTTC. Encoded protein: CASSAFNAGGSETQYF.